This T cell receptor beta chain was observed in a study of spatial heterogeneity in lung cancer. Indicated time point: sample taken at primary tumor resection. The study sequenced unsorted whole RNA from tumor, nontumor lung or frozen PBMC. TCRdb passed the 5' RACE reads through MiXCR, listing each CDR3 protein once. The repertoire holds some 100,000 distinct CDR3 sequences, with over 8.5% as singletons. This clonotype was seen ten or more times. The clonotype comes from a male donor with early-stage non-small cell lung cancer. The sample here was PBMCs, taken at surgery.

CDR3: CASSHTGLAGSYNEQFF. CDR3 in DNA: TGTGCCAGCAGCCACACTGGACTAGCGGGATCCTACAATGAGCAGTTCTTC. The rearrangement uses TRBV13 and TRBJ2-1; TRBD2 matches 12 bases. Trimming removed 5 bases from V and 1 base from J; junction bases left unmatched: 6. Germline values: CDR1 PRHDT, CDR2 FYEKMQ (reference sequence). The CDR3 spans 17 residues.